These 19 T cell receptor beta chains were sequenced from one sample in a study of T cell changes during pregnancy in multiple sclerosis (dated by TCRdb to the late 2010s). The method behind the library was the immunoSEQ multiplex PCR assay. TCRdb mirrors the immuneACCESS table, restricted to in-frame sequences. Some clones are absent from its copies; in checked studies, under half trace to an unresolved V gene, and the reason for the others is unknown. This sample gives about 46,000 clones in total; roughly 90% of them show up just once. The ten largest clones add up to about 3% of the sample. Sequenced here: CD8+ T cells from peripheral blood mononuclear cells, sampled in the second trimester of pregnancy. These receptor sequences come from a female donor with multiple sclerosis, enrolled in a pregnancy study.

This rearrangement joins TRBV6-5 to TRBJ2-1; weak D call: TRBD2 (5 bases). V shed 2 bases and J shed 8 bases, with 13 bases lying between them. This CDR3 is built from 14 residues. Germline CDR1 and CDR2: MNHEY and SVGAGI. As DNA, the CDR3 is TGTGCCAGCAGTTACGGAAACGGGAACTATGAGCAGTTCTTC. Its protein product is CASSYGNGNYEQFF.

V is TRBV19 and J is TRBJ1-2; 7 bases are a match to TRBD1. CDR3 length equals 13 residues. Germline-derived CDR1 and CDR2 are LNHDA and SQIVND (reference sequence). Trimming cost V 7 bases and J 3 bases; bases outside gene matches: 5. CDR3 residues: CASIGGQYYGYTF. The DNA for the CDR3 is TGTGCCAGTATCGGGGGACAGTACTATGGCTACACCTTC.

The V gene is TRBV29-1, the J gene TRBJ2-7; 8 bases align to TRBD1. The CDR3 totals 14 residues. J gave up 7 bases and V 7 bases, and 15 bases lay outside the gene matches. Germline values: CDR1 SQVTM, CDR2 ANQGSEA. CDR3 nucleotides: TGCAGCGCCGATTCCGGGACAGGTGATTGGGAGCAGTACTTC. Amino acid sequence: CSADSGTGDWEQYF.

The chain carries TRBV7-9 and TRBJ1-6; 8 bases match TRBD1. The CDR3 has 17 amino acids. CDR1 is SEHNR and CDR2 is FQNEAQ in the germline V gene (reference sequence). V was pared by 9 bases and J by 10 bases, with 20 bases of the junction left unmatched. CDR3 bases: TGTGCCAGAACTACTCCTGGACAGGGCGACTCGAAGTCACCCCTCCACTTT. It is translated as CARTTPGQGDSKSPLHF. Full variable domain (rest looked up from reference TRBV7-9 and TRBJ1-6): DTGVSQNPRHKITKRGQNVTFRCDPISEHNRLYWYRQTLGQGPEFLTYFQNEAQLEKSRLLSDRFSAERPKGSFSTLEIQRTEQGDSAMYLCARTTPGQGDSKSPLHFGNGTRLTVT.

This chain links TRBV4-3 with TRBJ2-5; 11 bases fit TRBD2. The V gene's germline CDR1 is LGHNA and CDR2 YSLEER. V shed 1 base and J 5 bases; nucleotides not matched to a gene: 3. The CDR3 covers 15 residues. The CDR3: CASSQALAGGETQYF. The CDR3 DNA reads TGCGCCAGCAGCCAAGCTCTAGCGGGGGGTGAGACCCAGTACTTC.

The chain uses TRBV5-6 and TRBJ2-7; a weak D match, TRBD1 (5 bases). V shed 4 bases and J shed 5 bases, with 10 bases lying between them. The germline CDR1 and CDR2 sequences are SGHDT and YYEEEE. There are 12 residues in the CDR3. CDR3: CASSPGHHEQYF. The CDR3 DNA reads TGTGCCAGCAGCCCAGGACACCACGAGCAGTACTTC. Supplemented by reference TRBV5-6 and TRBJ2-7, the full variable domain reads DAGVTQSPTHLIKTRGQQVTLRCSPKSGHDTVSWYQQALGQGPQFIFQYYEEEERQRGNFPDRFSGHQFPNYSSELNVNALLLGDSALYLCASSPGHHEQYFGPGTRLTVT.

This clone was seen only a few times. This sequence joins TRBV6-5 and TRBJ2-5; TRBD1 is a possible D gene (6 bases). Germline CDR1 MNHEY, CDR2 SVGAGI. With 2 bases removed from V and 5 bases from J, the gap between germline ends came to 15 bases. The CDR3 extends over 15 amino acids. CDR3 in DNA: TGTGCCAGCAGTTACACGGCAGGGGATGCGGAGACCCAGTACTTC. Its translation: CASSYTAGDAETQYF.

The CDR3 sequence is CASSLELAANFEQYF. CDR3 nucleotides: TGTGCCAGCAGCTTAGAGCTAGCGGCGAATTTCGAGCAGTACTTC. The chain links TRBV11-2 to TRBJ2-7; 7 positions agree with TRBD2. Germline V gives CDR1 SGHAT, CDR2 FQNNGV. With V trimmed by 0 bases and J by 6 bases, 8 bases remained unmatched. The CDR3 is 15 amino acids.

The chain joins TRBV7-6 to TRBJ2-5, with D possibly being TRBD2 (5 bases). This CDR3 contains 15 residues. Trimming cost V 5 bases and J 2 bases, with 15 bases left between them. Looked up from germline, CDR1 is SGHVS and CDR2 is FNYEAQ. The CDR3 protein is CASSRWSGKQETQYF. The CDR3 coding sequence is TGTGCCAGCAGCCGCTGGTCGGGGAAACAAGAGACCCAGTACTTC.

The DNA for the CDR3 is TGTGCCAGTAGTATTGGCGGGGGGTACAATGAGCAGTTCTTC. Its translation is CASSIGGGYNEQFF. This chain links TRBV19 with TRBJ2-1; 8 nucleotides align to TRBD2. V trimming: 3 bases; J trimming: 4 bases; junction bases outside the gene matches: 2. The CDR3 runs 14 residues. Germline-derived CDR1 and CDR2 are LNHDA and SQIVND (reference sequence).

This CDR3 is CASSQGVNTEAFF. For the CDR3, the DNA is TGTGCCAGCAGCCAGGGGGTAAACACTGAAGCTTTCTTT. J is TRBJ1-1 and V is TRBV7-6; TRBD1 agrees at 7 bases. The CDR3 is made up of 13 amino acids. The V gene end was trimmed by 5 bases and the J gene end by 2 bases; junction bases not matched to a gene: 2. Germline V CDR1 and CDR2: SGHVS, FNYEAQ.

By proportion, this clone is medium-sized (0.01 to 0.1%). V usage is TRBV6-4 and J usage is TRBJ2-1, with 16 bases aligning to TRBD2. The CDR3 runs to 16 residues. Trimming took 6 bases from V and 8 from J; bases not matched to a gene: 7. Looked up from germline, CDR1 is MRHNA and CDR2 is SNTAGT. Here the CDR3 reads CASSPGTSGGADEQFF. DNA of the CDR3: TGTGCCAGCAGCCCCGGGACTAGCGGGGGGGCGGATGAGCAGTTCTTC.

This chain joins TRBV9 and TRBJ2-2; 9 bases are shared with TRBD1. Per the germline V gene, CDR1 is SGDLS and CDR2 is YYNGEE. This CDR3 is 17 amino acids long. Trimming cost V 7 bases and J 2 bases; bases outside gene matches: 12. The CDR3 loop is CASGVNRDRANTGELFF. CDR3 coding DNA: TGTGCCAGCGGAGTAAACCGGGACAGGGCTAACACCGGGGAGCTGTTTTTT. The full variable domain, in which reference TRBV9 and TRBJ2-2 provide the parts outside the CDR3, is DSGVTQTPKHLITATGQRVTLRCSPRSGDLSVYWYQQSLDQGLQFLIQYYNGEERAKGNILERFSAQQFPDLHSELNLSSLELGDSALYFCASGVNRDRANTGELFFGEGSRLTVL.

This sequence joins TRBV6-6 and TRBJ1-5, with 9 positions matching TRBD1. CDR1 is MNHNY, CDR2 SVGAGI, per germline (reference sequence). V lost 2 bases and J lost 5; bases outside the gene matches: 4. CDR3 size: 15 residues. Written as DNA, the CDR3 is TGTGCCAGCAGTTACATACAGGGGGCAGATCAGCCCCAGCATTTT. This encodes CASSYIQGADQPQHF.

This chain links TRBV9 with TRBJ2-1; D unclear. CDR1 and CDR2 (germline): SGDLS, YYNGEE. The CDR3 extends over 14 amino acids. Trimming took 0 bases from V and 6 from J, leaving 10 bases between them. This chain's CDR3 is CASSVGAPVNEQFF. In DNA, the CDR3 is TGTGCCAGCAGCGTAGGGGCCCCCGTCAATGAGCAGTTCTTC.

This clone was seen once. The chain joins TRBV27 to TRBJ2-1; D gene ambiguous. The germline CDR1 and CDR2 sequences are MNHEY and SMNVEV (reference sequence). V was pared by 8 bases and J by 0 bases, with 8 bases between. CDR3 size: 13 residues. For the CDR3, the DNA is TGTGCCAGCTCTATGAGCTCCTACAATGAGCAGTTCTTC. Translation: CASSMSSYNEQFF.

The chain uses TRBV27 and TRBJ1-5; 8 bases align to TRBD1. V shed 2 bases and J 4 bases; nucleotides not matched to a gene: 4. CDR1 is MNHEY and CDR2 is SMNVEV in the germline V gene (reference sequence). The CDR3 is made up of 15 amino acids. The CDR3: CASSLAGQGNQPQHF. The CDR3 nucleotides read TGTGCCAGCAGTTTAGCTGGACAGGGTAATCAGCCCCAGCATTTT.

This sequence joins TRBV13 and TRBJ2-5; tentative D call: TRBD2 (6 bases). The CDR3 spans 16 residues. V was shortened by 6 bases and J by 4 bases, with 21 bases between the two germline ends. The germline CDR1 and CDR2 sequences are PRHDT and FYEKMQ (reference sequence). The DNA for the CDR3 is TGTGCCAGCAGGGATGGGTATAGCGGACGGGCAGAGACCCAGTACTTC. Protein: CASRDGYSGRAETQYF.

The chain links TRBV5-6 to TRBJ2-1; possible D gene TRBD1, 6 bases. Germline lookup yields CDR1 SGHDT and CDR2 YYEEEE. The CDR3 is made up of 15 amino acids. V lost 0 bases and J 0 bases, leaving 7 bases between the germline ends. The chain's CDR3 is CASSLGGGSYNEQFF. In DNA, the CDR3 is TGTGCCAGCAGCTTGGGAGGGGGCTCCTACAATGAGCAGTTCTTC.